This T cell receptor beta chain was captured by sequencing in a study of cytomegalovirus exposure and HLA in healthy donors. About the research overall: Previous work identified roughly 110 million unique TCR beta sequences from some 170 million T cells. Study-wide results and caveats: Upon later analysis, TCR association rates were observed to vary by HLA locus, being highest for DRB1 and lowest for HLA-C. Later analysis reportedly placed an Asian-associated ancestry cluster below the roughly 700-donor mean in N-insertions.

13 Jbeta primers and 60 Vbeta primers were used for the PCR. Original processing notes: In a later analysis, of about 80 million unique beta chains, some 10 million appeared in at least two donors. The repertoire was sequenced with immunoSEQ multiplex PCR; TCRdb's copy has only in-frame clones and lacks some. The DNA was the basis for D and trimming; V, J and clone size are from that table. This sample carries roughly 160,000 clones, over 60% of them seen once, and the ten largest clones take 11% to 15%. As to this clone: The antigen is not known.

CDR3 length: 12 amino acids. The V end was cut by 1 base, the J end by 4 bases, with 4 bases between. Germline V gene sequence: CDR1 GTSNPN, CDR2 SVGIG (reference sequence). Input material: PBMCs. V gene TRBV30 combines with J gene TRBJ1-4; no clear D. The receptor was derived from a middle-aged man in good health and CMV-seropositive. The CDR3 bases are TGTGCCTGGAGTGCGAGTAATGAAAAACTGTTTTTT. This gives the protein CAWSASNEKLFF.